This note documents a single T cell receptor beta chain sequence. These data are taken from a study of human T cells and chemical hapten exposure. Individual cDNA molecules had unique molecular identifiers attached to them by the library. TCRdb redid the calling of the 5' RACE reads with MiXCR, one entry per CDR3 protein. The sample holds some 150,000 distinct CDR3 sequences, around 4% seen once. It was from unfractionated whole blood that total RNA was extracted. The TCR sequence derives from a female donor in good health.

CDR3 DNA: TGTGCCAGTAGTAAGAGGGGGAGCTCCTACAATGAGCAGTTCTTC. It codes for CASSKRGSSYNEQFF. The chain uses TRBV19 and TRBJ2-1; possibly TRBD1 for D (6 bases). CDR1 and CDR2 (germline): LNHDA, SQIVND (reference sequence). The CDR3 is 15 amino acids. V lost 4 bases and J lost 0, with 10 bases in between.